This T cell receptor (beta chain) was documented in a study of CD8 T cells in ankylosing spondylitis. Study results and limitations: Disease-linked clones reportedly showed significant enrichment in matched ankylosing spondylitis synovial fluid. CD8+ cells made up the disease-linked clones, which were relatively rare in peripheral blood.

Remarks on this clonotype: Its specificity is unknown.

Using its own MiXCR run on the 5' RACE reads, TCRdb lists one record per CDR3 protein. The sample includes around 160,000 distinct CDR3 sequences, approximately 10% of them seen just once. Trimming cost V 3 bases and J 5 bases; bases outside gene matches: 4. This CDR3 contains 15 residues. CDR1 SGHRS and CDR2 YFSETQ come from the germline V gene. The TCR was taken from a male donor with ankylosing spondylitis or in good health (not recorded which). Sequencing input: blood, either unsorted or a sorted T cell fraction (not recorded which). The rearrangement uses TRBV5-1 and TRBJ2-1; TRBD2 agrees at 11 bases. The CDR3 nucleotides are TGCGCCAGCAGCTGGGGACTAGCGGTCGACAATGAGCAGTTCTTC. This codes for CASSWGLAVDNEQFF.